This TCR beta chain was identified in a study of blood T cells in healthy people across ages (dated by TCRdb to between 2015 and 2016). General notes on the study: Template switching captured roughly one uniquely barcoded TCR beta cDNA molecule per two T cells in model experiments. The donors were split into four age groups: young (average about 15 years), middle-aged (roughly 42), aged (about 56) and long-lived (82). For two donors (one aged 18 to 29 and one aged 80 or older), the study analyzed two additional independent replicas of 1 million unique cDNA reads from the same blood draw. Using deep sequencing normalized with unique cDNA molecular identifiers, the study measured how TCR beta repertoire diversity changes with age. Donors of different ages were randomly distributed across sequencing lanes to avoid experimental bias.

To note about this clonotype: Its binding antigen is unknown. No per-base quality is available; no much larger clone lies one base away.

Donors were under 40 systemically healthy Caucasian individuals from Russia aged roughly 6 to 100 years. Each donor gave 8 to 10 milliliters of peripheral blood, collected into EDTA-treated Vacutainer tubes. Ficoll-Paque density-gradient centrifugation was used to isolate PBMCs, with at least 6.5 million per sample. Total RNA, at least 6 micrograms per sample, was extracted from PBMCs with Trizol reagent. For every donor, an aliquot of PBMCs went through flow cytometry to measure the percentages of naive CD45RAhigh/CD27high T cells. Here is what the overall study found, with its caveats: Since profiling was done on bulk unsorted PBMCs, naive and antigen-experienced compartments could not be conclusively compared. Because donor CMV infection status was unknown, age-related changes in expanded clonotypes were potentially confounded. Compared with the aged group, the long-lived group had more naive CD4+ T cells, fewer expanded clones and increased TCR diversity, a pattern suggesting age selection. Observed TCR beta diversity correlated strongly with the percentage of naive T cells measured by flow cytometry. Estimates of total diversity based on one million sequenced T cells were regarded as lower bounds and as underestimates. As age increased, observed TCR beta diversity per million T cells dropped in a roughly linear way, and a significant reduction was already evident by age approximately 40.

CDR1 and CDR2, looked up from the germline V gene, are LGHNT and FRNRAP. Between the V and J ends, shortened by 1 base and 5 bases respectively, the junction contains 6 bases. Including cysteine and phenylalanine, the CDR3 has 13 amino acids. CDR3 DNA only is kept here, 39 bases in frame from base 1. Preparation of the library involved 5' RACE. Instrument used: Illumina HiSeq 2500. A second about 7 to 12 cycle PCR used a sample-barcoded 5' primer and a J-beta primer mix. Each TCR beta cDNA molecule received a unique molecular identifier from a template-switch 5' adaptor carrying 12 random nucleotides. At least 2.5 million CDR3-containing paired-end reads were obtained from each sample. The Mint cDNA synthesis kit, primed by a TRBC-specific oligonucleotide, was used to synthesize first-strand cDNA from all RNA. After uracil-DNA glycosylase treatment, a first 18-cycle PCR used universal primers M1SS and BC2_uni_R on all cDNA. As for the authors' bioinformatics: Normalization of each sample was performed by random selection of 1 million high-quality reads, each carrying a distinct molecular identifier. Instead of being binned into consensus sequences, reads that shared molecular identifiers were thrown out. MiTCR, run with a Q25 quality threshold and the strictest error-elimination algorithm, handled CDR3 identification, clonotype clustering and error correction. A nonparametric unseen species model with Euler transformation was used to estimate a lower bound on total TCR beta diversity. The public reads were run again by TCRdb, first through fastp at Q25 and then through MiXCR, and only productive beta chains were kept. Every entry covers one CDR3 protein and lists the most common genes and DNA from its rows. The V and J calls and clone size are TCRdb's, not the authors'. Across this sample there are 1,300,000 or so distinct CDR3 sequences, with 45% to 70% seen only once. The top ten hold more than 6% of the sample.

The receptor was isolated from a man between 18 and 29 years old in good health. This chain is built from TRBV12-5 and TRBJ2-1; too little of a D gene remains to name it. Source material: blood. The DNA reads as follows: TGTGCTAGTGGTTTGGGGTCACACAATGAGCAGTTCTTC. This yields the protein CASGLGSHNEQFF.